The 24 T cell receptor beta chains presented below share a single source sample, sequenced in a study of neurological immune-mediated disorders. TCRdb re-derived calls from the 5' RACE reads in MiXCR, one entry per CDR3 protein. The sample holds tens of thousands of distinct CDR3 sequences, 13% seen once. Time point: longitudinal time-point 3. Material for sequencing was PBMCs. The receptors were gathered from a young man in good health.

V gene TRBV7-2 combines with J gene TRBJ1-6; D ambiguous. CDR1 is SGHTA and CDR2 is FQGNSA in the germline V gene. The V end lost 1 base, the J end lost 8 bases, and 6 bases lay between the germline ends. The CDR3 length is 13 residues. CDR3 residues: CASSLDRDSPLHF. CDR3 bases: TGTGCCAGCAGCTTAGACAGAGATTCACCCCTCCACTTT.

The V gene is TRBV29-1, the J gene TRBJ2-7; TRBD1 is a possible D gene (6 bases). Germline CDR1 and CDR2: SQVTM and ANQGSEA. The CDR3 length is 14 residues. The V gene lost 6 bases and the J gene lost 4 bases, with 19 bases spanning the gap. This chain's CDR3 is CSVMGHGDWYEQYF. CDR3 DNA: TGCAGCGTAATGGGACATGGAGATTGGTACGAGCAGTACTTC.

This clonotype has ten or more counts. V is TRBV29-1 and J is TRBJ2-3, with 10 bases fitting TRBD1. V lost 4 bases, J lost 3 bases, and 13 bases stayed unmatched. The CDR3 loop spans 17 amino acids. Germline CDR1 SQVTM, CDR2 ANQGSEA. CDR3 in DNA: TGCAGCGTTGCTCGGACAGGGGGAAAGCGGGTAACAGATACGCAGTATTTT. This gives the protein CSVARTGGKRVTDTQYF.

This clonotype was counted ten times or more. V gene TRBV7-2 combines with J gene TRBJ2-3; D ambiguous. The CDR3 has 13 amino acids. The V end was cut by 8 bases, the J end by 2 bases, with 11 bases between. Germline V gene data show CDR1 as SGHTA and CDR2 as FQGNSA. The CDR3 bases are TGTGCCAGCCCCAAGGCCCCCACAGATACGCAGTATTTT. It is translated as CASPKAPTDTQYF.

In the case of this clonotype: The junction differs from germline at one of its ends, possibly a read error. The genes are TRBV9 and TRBJ1-1, with 7 nucleotides matching TRBD1. CDR1 SGDLS and CDR2 YYNGEE come from the germline V gene. This CDR3 is 14 amino acids long. The CDR3 nucleotides are TGTGCCAGCAACGCACAGGGGAAGAACACTGAGGCTTTCTTT. This gives the protein CASNAQGKNTEAFF. Full variable domain (missing parts from reference TRBV9 and TRBJ1-1): DSGVTQTPKHLITATGQRVTLRCSPRSGDLSVYWYQQSLDQGLQFLIQYYNGEERAKGNILERFSAQQFPDLHSELNLSSLELGDSALYFCASNAQGKNTEAFFGQGTRLTVV.

This clonotype was seen more than once but under ten times. The chain has TRBV5-1 and TRBJ1-5; TRBD1 matches at 8 bases. V shed 3 bases and J 7 bases; nucleotides not matched to a gene: 6. CDR3 length: 14 residues. Germline CDR1 reads SGHRS; CDR2 reads YFSETQ. DNA of the CDR3: TGCGCCAGCAGCTCCGATGGGACAGGCCAGCCCCAGCATTTT. It translates to CASSSDGTGQPQHF.

This clonotype was seen at least ten times. This chain links TRBV3-1 with TRBJ2-7, with unresolved D. Per germline, CDR1 LGHDT and CDR2 YNNKEL (reference sequence). V was shortened by 8 bases and J by 3 bases, with 8 bases between the two germline ends. The CDR3 runs to 11 residues. The CDR3 sequence is CASGIDYEQYF. DNA for the CDR3: TGTGCCAGCGGGATCGACTACGAGCAGTACTTC.

This clonotype has just a few counts. J is TRBJ2-1 and V is TRBV19; a weak D match, TRBD1 (6 bases). Germline CDR1 is LNHDA and CDR2 is SQIVND (reference sequence). The CDR3 spans 16 residues. V shed 5 bases and J shed 2 bases, with 16 bases lying between them. This CDR3 is CASSGLGQRPYNEQFF. In nucleotides, the CDR3 is TGTGCCAGTAGTGGGCTAGGACAGCGACCCTACAATGAGCAGTTCTTC.

This clonotype was counted many times. The genes are TRBV7-3 and TRBJ2-1; no reliable D call. Trimming removed 2 bases at V and 2 bases at J, with 10 bases between. Germline CDR1 and CDR2: SGHTA and FQGTGA. This CDR3 spans 15 amino acids. The CDR3 spells CASSLGSGPYNEQFF. As DNA, the CDR3 is TGTGCCAGCAGCTTAGGGTCAGGCCCCTACAATGAGCAGTTCTTC.

This clonotype has just a few counts. A read error is possible here, since a much larger clone lies one base away. This chain uses TRBV7-2 with TRBJ2-7; 11 positions agree with TRBD1. In germline, CDR1 is SGHTA, CDR2 FQGNSA. CDR3 length equals 15 residues. V was pared by 5 bases and J by 1 base, with 4 bases of the junction left unmatched. CDR3 in DNA: TGTGCCAGCAGCCTCGGGACAGGGGGGTCCTACGAGCAGTACTTC. Translating it yields CASSLGTGGSYEQYF.

This clonotype showed up many times. V gene TRBV5-1 combines with J gene TRBJ2-1, with TRBD2 identical over 8 bases. The CDR3 is made up of 17 amino acids. Germline CDR1 and CDR2: SGHRS and YFSETQ. V shed 0 bases and J 4 bases; nucleotides not matched to a gene: 9. CDR3 coding DNA: TGCGCCAGCAGCTTGGTGGTAGCGGGAACCCAATACAATGAGCAGTTCTTC. Amino acid sequence: CASSLVVAGTQYNEQFF.

This clonotype was picked up many times. The rearrangement joins TRBV20-1 to TRBJ2-5; TRBD2 is a possible D gene (6 bases). The germline V and J ends were trimmed by 5 bases and 3 bases, with 10 bases remaining between them. Germline CDR1 and CDR2: DFQATT and SNEGSKA (reference sequence). The CDR3 has 12 residues. The CDR3 is CSALRREETQYF. In nucleotides, the CDR3 is TGCAGTGCTCTAAGGAGGGAAGAGACCCAGTACTTC.

This clonotype has ten or more counts. The chain combines TRBV7-9 with TRBJ1-1; perhaps TRBD1 as D (6 bases). CDR1 is SEHNR, CDR2 FQNEAQ, per germline (reference sequence). V was trimmed by 6 bases and J by 1 base, leaving 9 bases between them. The CDR3 covers 13 residues. The CDR3 sequence: CASRIQGNTEAFF. DNA of the CDR3: TGTGCCAGCAGAATACAGGGGAACACTGAAGCTTTCTTT.

Only a few counts were recorded for this clonotype. The genes are TRBV7-2 and TRBJ2-1, with D possibly being TRBD2 (5 bases). Germline V gene sequence: CDR1 SGHTA, CDR2 FQGNSA. This CDR3 is 13 amino acids long. V was cut by 5 bases and J by 16 bases, with 21 bases left in between. The CDR3 spells CASSRGHSETIFF. In DNA, the CDR3 is TGTGCCAGCAGCCGAGGGCACTCCGAGACGATTTTCTTC. Full variable domain (outside the CDR3, taken from reference TRBV7-2 and TRBJ2-1): GAGVSQSPSNKVTEKGKDVELRCDPISGHTALYWYRQSLGQGLEFLIYFQGNSAPDKSGLPSDRFSAERTGGSVSTLTIQRTQQEDSAVYLCASSRGHSETIFFGPGTRLTVL.

This clonotype was counted ten times or more. The gene calls are TRBV27 and TRBJ1-2; 11 bases fit TRBD1. The CDR3 contains 14 residues. V dropped 4 bases and J dropped 7; count of bases not matched to a gene: 5. CDR1 is MNHEY, CDR2 SMNVEV, per germline (reference sequence). The chain's CDR3 is CASSSQDRGRGYTF. CDR3 DNA: TGTGCCAGCAGTTCGCAGGACAGGGGGCGTGGCTACACCTTC.

To note about this clonotype: This may be a read error: a much more frequent sequence differs by one nucleotide. The chain carries TRBV7-2 and TRBJ2-3, with D possibly matching TRBD2 (6 bases). This CDR3 has 14 residues. Germline V lookup: CDR1 SGHTA, CDR2 FQGNSA. Between the trimmed V and J ends, which lost 6 bases and 4 bases, there was a span of 14 bases. The CDR3, as DNA: TGTGCCAGCAGTCCCTACGGGAGAGCAGATACGCAGTATTTT. Translating gives CASSPYGRADTQYF.

This clonotype was observed many times. The V gene is TRBV2, the J gene TRBJ2-7; 8 nucleotides line up with TRBD2. The CDR3 is 19 residues long. The J segment lost 0 bases and the V segment lost 4 bases, leaving 17 bases of the junction unmatched. CDR1 is SNHLY, CDR2 FYNNEI, per germline. CDR3 in amino acids: CASSVMVAPGAGGSYEQYF. CDR3 coding DNA: TGTGCCAGCAGTGTCATGGTGGCCCCAGGGGCGGGAGGCTCCTACGAGCAGTACTTC.

In this sample, this clonotype turned up many times. This rearrangement joins TRBV20-1 to TRBJ1-1, with TRBD1 as a possible D gene (5 bases). The germline gives CDR1 DFQATT, CDR2 SNEGSKA (reference sequence). The CDR3 is 13 amino acids. Trimming shortened V by 5 bases and J by 1 base, and 11 bases separated the two germline ends. CDR3 nucleotides: TGCAGTGCTTACAGGTCAGCGAACACTGAAGCTTTCTTT. It codes for CSAYRSANTEAFF.

The J gene is TRBJ2-1, the V gene TRBV7-3, with 9 bases identical to TRBD1. Germline assignment: CDR1 SGHTA and CDR2 FQGTGA. This CDR3 region has 18 residues. V was pared by 5 bases and J by 2 bases, with 13 bases of the junction left unmatched. The CDR3 coding sequence is TGTGCCAGCAGCCGAACCGTTGGGACAGGGTCGGCCTACAATGAGCAGTTCTTC. Translation: CASSRTVGTGSAYNEQFF.

This clonotype was picked up a small number of times. Since a much larger clone is just one base distant, this may be a read error. The V call is TRBV12-3 or TRBV12-4, the J call TRBJ1-4; D remains ambiguous. Trimming stripped 7 bases from V and 5 bases from J, with 14 bases between. This CDR3 has 14 amino acids. As DNA, the CDR3 is TGTGCCAGCACCCAACAAGTGGCGAATGAAAAACTGTTTTTT. Translation gives CASTQQVANEKLFF.

The chain recombines TRBV10-1 with TRBJ2-7; a weak D match, TRBD2 (5 bases). V was cut by 9 bases and J by 7 bases, with 16 bases left in between. The CDR3 is 12 residues long. Germline-derived CDR1 and CDR2 are WNHNN and SYGVQD (reference sequence). The CDR3 coding sequence is TGCGCCAGTAGCCTAGCCAATGGAGAGCAGTACTTC. Translating it yields CASSLANGEQYF.

Ten or more counts support this clonotype. The chain has TRBV20-1 and TRBJ2-2; D possibly uses TRBD1 or TRBD2 (6 bases each). The CDR3 covers 15 residues. The ends were cut back, 3 bases at V and 10 bases at J, with 21 bases in the middle. CDR1 DFQATT and CDR2 SNEGSKA come from the germline V gene (reference sequence). CDR3 in amino acids: CSASHALGGGLELFF. In DNA form, the CDR3 reads TGCAGTGCTAGTCACGCGTTAGGGGGAGGACTGGAGCTGTTTTTT.

The table lists this clonotype with many counts. This chain connects TRBV12-3 or TRBV12-4 to TRBJ2-7, with 10 bases identical to TRBD2. This CDR3 contains 14 residues. J gave up 7 bases and V 7 bases, and 10 bases lay outside the gene matches. This chain's CDR3 is CASNNGLAVPEQYF. The CDR3 bases are TGTGCCAGCAACAACGGACTAGCGGTACCAGAGCAGTACTTC.

Many counts were recorded for this clonotype. The J gene is TRBJ2-1, the V gene TRBV5-1; 7 nucleotides align to TRBD1. The germline V gene encodes CDR1 SGHRS and CDR2 YFSETQ. J was trimmed by 9 bases and V by 0 bases; bases with no gene match: 6. The CDR3 totals 14 residues. In nucleotides, the CDR3 is TGCGCCAGCAGCTTGGCACAGGCAGGGGGTGAGCAGTTCTTC. Its translation: CASSLAQAGGEQFF.